The 4 T cell receptor beta chains presented below share a single source sample, sequenced in a study of human T cells and chemical hapten exposure. This sample's time point: healthy volunteer bleed at 6 weeks. Total RNA was isolated from whole blood that had not been fractionated. Using its own MiXCR run on the RACE reads, TCRdb lists one record per CDR3 protein. The profile shows fewer than 85,000 distinct CDR3 sequences, 8.6% of them singletons. Sequenced material: whole blood. The receptors here all came from a male donor in good health. Some clones in this sample may be carry-over from other donors' samples.

This clonotype was observed a few times. The chain has TRBV9 and TRBJ2-1, with TRBD2 identical over 13 bases. Germline V gives CDR1 SGDLS, CDR2 YYNGEE. CDR3 length: 16 residues. V shed 1 base, J shed 7 bases, and the junction held 5 bases outside the gene matches. DNA of the CDR3: TGTGCCAGCAGCGTACAATGGGGACTAGCGGGAAATGAGCAGTTCTTC. Its translation is CASSVQWGLAGNEQFF.

V and J are TRBV6-5 and TRBJ1-4; 9 bases are a match to TRBD1. The germline V gene has CDR1 MNHEY and CDR2 SVGAGI. CDR3 length equals 17 residues. Trimming at V came to 1 base and at J to 2 bases, leaving 5 bases not matched to a gene. The CDR3 loop reads CASSYFGTGRTNEKLFF. CDR3 nucleotide sequence: TGTGCCAGCAGTTACTTTGGGACAGGGAGGACTAATGAAAAACTGTTTTTT.

The V call is TRBV7-8, the J call TRBJ2-7, with 9 bases that match TRBD2. J gave up 1 base and V 6 bases, and 13 bases lay outside the gene matches. The CDR3 is made up of 17 amino acids. Germline lookup yields CDR1 SGHVS and CDR2 FQNEAQ. For the CDR3, the DNA is TGTGCCAGCAGTTTATCCCGGGGACTAGCAGTTTCCTACGAGCAGTACTTC. This codes for CASSLSRGLAVSYEQYF.

In this sample, this clonotype turned up a few times. CDR3: CATSRDLDYNTGELFF. The DNA of the CDR3 is TGTGCCACCAGCAGGGACTTGGACTACAACACCGGGGAGCTGTTTTTT. The V and J genes are TRBV15 and TRBJ2-2; D possibly corresponds to TRBD2 (6 bases). Per germline, CDR1 LNHNV and CDR2 YYDKDF (reference sequence). This CDR3 comprises 16 residues. Trimming stripped 3 bases from V and 2 bases from J, with 13 bases between.